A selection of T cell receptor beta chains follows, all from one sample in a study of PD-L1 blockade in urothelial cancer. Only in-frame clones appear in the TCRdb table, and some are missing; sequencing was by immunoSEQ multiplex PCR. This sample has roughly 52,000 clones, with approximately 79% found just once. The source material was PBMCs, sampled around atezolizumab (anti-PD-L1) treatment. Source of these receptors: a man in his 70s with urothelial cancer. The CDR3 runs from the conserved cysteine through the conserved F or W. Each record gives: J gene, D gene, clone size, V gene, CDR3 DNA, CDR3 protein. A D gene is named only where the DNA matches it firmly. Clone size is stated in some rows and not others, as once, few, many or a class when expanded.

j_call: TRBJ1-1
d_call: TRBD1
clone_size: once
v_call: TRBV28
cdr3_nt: TGTGCCAGCAGTTTAGTCTCAATCCAGGGGGGTAACACTGAAGCTTTCTTT
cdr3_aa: CASSLVSIQGGNTEAFF

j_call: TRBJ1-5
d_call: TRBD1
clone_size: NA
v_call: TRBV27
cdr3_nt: TGTGCCAGCAGTCTAATGGGACAGGGGGGCAATCAGCCCCAGCATTTT
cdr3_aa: CASSLMGQGGNQPQHF

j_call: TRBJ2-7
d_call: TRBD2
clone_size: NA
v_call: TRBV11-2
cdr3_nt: TGTGCCAGCTCTAGCGGGAGATTTGGGACCTACGAGCAGTACTTC
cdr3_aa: CASSSGRFGTYEQYF

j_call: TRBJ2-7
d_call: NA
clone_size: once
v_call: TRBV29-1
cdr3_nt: TGCAGCGCAACTCAGGGCCGGAACGAGCAGTACTTC
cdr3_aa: CSATQGRNEQYF

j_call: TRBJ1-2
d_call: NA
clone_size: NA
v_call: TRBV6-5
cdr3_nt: TGTGCCAGCAGTCCCCCCGGGAGCGGCTACACCTTC
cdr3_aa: CASSPPGSGYTF

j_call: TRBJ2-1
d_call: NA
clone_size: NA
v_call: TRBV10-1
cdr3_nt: TGCGCCAGCAGTGACCCCGGGACAATCGCGGGCAATGAGCAGTTCTTC
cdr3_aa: CASSDPGTIAGNEQFF

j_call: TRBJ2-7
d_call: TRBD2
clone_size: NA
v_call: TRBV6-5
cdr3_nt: TGTGCCAGCAGTAAACTAGCGGGAGACGAGCAGTACTTC
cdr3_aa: CASSKLAGDEQYF

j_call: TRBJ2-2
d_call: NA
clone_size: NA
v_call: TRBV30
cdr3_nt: TGTGCCTGCCGCTACCAGAACACCGGGGAGCTGTTTTTT
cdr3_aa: CACRYQNTGELFF

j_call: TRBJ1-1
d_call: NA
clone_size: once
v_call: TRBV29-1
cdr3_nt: TGCAGCGTTGAAGATGGGCGTCTGGAACCTGAAGCTTTCTTT
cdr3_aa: CSVEDGRLEPEAFF

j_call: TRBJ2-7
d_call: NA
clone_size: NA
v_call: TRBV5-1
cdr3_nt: TGCGCCAGCAGCTGGGGGGACAGCTACGAGCAGTACTTC
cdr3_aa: CASSWGDSYEQYF

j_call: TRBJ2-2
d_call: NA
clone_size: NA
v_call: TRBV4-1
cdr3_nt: TGCGCCAGCAGCCAAGATGGGGGGGCAGAGGCCGGGGAGCTGTTTTTT
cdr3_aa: CASSQDGGAEAGELFF

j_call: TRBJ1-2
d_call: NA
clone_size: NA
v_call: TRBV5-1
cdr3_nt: TGCGCCAGCAGCTTAGAGAGTTTCAACTATGGCTACACCTTC
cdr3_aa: CASSLESFNYGYTF

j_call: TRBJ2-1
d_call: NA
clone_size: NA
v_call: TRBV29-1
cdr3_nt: TGCAGCGTCATGGAGCTGGGTGATGAGCAGTTCTTC
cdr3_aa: CSVMELGDEQFF

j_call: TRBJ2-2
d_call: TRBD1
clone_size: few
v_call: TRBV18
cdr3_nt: TGTGCCAGCTCACCGTTCGGGACAGGGGGCCGCACCGGGGAGCTGTTTTTT
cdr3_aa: CASSPFGTGGRTGELFF

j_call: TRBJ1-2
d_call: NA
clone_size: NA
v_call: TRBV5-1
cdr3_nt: TGCGCCAGCAGCCCGGGCGGAGGGGCCAACTATGGCTACACCTTC
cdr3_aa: CASSPGGGANYGYTF

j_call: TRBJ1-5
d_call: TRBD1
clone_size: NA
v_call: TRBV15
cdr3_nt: TGTGCCACCAGCAGAGCGTGGACAGGGGGGTCGGGCAATCAGCCCCAGCATTTT
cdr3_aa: CATSRAWTGGSGNQPQHF

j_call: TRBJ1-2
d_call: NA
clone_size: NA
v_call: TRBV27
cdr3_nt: TGTGCCAGCAGTTTCCTCGGAGAAGGGGCGCTTGGCTACACCTTC
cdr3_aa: CASSFLGEGALGYTF

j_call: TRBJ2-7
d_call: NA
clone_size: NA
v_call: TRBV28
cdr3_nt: TGTGCCAGCAGTTTACGACTACTCTCCTACGAGCAGTACTTC
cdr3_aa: CASSLRLLSYEQYF

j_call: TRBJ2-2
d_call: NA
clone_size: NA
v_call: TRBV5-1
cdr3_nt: TGCGCCAGCGGCAAGACTATTTCGAACACCGGGGAGCTGTTTTTT
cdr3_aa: CASGKTISNTGELFF

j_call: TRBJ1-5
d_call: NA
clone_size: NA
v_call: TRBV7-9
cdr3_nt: TGTGCCAGCAGCTCCACCGGGGGGGGCAATCAGCCCCAGCATTTT
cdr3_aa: CASSSTGGGNQPQHF

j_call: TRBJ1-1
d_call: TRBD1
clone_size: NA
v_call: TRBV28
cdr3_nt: TGTGCCACCTCTACAGGGGGGGTGTACACTGAAGCTTTCTTT
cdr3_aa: CATSTGGVYTEAFF

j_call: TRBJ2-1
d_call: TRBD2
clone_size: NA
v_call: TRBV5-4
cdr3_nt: TGTGCCAGCAGCGCGGGAGGGCGCAGGAATGAGCAGTTCTTC
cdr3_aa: CASSAGGRRNEQFF

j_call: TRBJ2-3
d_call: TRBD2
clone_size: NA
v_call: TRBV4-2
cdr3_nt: TGTGCCAGCAGCCAGGCGCGTTTTCCGGGACTAGCGATACCCACAGATACGCAGTATTTT
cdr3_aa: CASSQARFPGLAIPTDTQYF

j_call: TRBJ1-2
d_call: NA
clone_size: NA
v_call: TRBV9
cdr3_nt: TGTGCCAGCAGCGTAGGGGACAACCCATTCGGCTACACCTTC
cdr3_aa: CASSVGDNPFGYTF

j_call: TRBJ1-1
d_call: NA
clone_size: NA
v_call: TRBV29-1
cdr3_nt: TGCAGCGTTGAAGATCCCAGGGAGGGCACTGAAGCTTTCTTT
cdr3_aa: CSVEDPREGTEAFF

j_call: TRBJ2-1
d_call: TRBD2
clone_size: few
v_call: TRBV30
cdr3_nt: TGTGCCTGGACGCTAGCGGGAGGCTACAATGAGCAGTTCTTC
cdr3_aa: CAWTLAGGYNEQFF

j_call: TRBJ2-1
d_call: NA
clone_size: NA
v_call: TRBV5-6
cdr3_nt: TGTGCCAGCAGCTTCGTAGCCCTGCTGAGCTCCTACAATGAGCAGTTCTTC
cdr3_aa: CASSFVALLSSYNEQFF

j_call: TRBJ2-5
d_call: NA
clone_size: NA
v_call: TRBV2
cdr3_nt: TGTGCCAGCAGTGAAGAGGCAGGGGATGCAGAGACCCAGTACTTC
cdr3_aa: CASSEEAGDAETQYF

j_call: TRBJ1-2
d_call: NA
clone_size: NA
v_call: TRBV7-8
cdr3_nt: TGTGCCAGCAGCTCCCGACAGGTGTATGGCTACACCTTC
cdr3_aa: CASSSRQVYGYTF

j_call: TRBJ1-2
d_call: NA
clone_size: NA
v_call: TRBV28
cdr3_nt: TGTGCCAGCAGTCAACAGGGAAGGGACTATGGCTACACCTTC
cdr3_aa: CASSQQGRDYGYTF

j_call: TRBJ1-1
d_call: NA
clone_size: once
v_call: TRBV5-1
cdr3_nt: TGCGCCAGCAGCTTGGGGCAGGGTAGCTTTTTCGGGACTGAAGCTTTCTTT
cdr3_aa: CASSLGQGSFFGTEAFF

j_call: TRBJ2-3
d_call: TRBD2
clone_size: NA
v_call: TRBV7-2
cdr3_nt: TGTGCCAGCAGCTTAGTGGGACTAGCGGGAGGGTCGGCCACAGATACGCAGTATTTT
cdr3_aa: CASSLVGLAGGSATDTQYF

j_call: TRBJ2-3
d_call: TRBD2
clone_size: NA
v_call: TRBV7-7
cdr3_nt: TGTGCTAGCAGCAAGGGACTAGCGGGAGGGCGAGATACGCAGTATTTT
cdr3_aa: CASSKGLAGGRDTQYF

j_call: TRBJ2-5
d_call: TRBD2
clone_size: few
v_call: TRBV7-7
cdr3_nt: TGTGCTAGCCCTAACGGGACTATCCAAGAGACCCAGTACTTC
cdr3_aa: CASPNGTIQETQYF

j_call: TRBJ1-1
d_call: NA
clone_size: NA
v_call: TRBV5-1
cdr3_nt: TGCGCCAGCAGCTTCTCTACACGCGACCGGGGGAACACTGAAGCTTTCTTT
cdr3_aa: CASSFSTRDRGNTEAFF

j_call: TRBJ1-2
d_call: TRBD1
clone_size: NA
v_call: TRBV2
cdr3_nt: TGTGCCAGCAGTGAAAGCAGGGGGCTTGATGGCTACACCTTC
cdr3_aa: CASSESRGLDGYTF

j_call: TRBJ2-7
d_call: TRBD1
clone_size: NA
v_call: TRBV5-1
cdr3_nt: TGCGCCAGCAGCTTTGGGGGGACAGGGAGGAACGAGCAGTACTTC
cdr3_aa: CASSFGGTGRNEQYF

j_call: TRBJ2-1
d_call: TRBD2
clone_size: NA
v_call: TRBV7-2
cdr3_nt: TGTGCCAGCAGCTTAGTAGCGGGAAGCAATGAGCAGTTCTTC
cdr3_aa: CASSLVAGSNEQFF

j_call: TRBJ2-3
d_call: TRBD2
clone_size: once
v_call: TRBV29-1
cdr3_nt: TGCAGCTCGGGACTAGCGGGAGGGAAGGATACGCAGTATTTT
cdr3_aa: CSSGLAGGKDTQYF

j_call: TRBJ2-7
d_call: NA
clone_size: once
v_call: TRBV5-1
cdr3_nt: TGCGCCAGCAGCTCTCAGGGGTCCCACGAGCAGTACTTC
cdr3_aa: CASSSQGSHEQYF

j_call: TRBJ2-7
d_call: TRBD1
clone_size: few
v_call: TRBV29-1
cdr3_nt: TGCAGCGTTGAACATCCCGGACAGGGGGCCTACGAGCAGTACTTC
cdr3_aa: CSVEHPGQGAYEQYF

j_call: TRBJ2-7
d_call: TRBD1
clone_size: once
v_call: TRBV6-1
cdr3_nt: TGTGCCAGCAGTCGGGACAGGGATTCTTACGAGCAGTACTTC
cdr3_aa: CASSRDRDSYEQYF